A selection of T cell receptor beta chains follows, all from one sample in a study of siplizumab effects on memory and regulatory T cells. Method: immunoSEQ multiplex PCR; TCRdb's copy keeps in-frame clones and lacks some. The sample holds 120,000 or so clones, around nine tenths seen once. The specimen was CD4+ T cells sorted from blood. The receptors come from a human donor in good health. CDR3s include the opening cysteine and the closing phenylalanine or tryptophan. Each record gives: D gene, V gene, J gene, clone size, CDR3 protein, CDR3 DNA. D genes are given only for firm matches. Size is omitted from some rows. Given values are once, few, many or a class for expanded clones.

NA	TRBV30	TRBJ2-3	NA	CAWSVRGVGTDTQYF	TGTGCCTGGAGTGTACGCGGCGTCGGCACAGATACGCAGTATTTT
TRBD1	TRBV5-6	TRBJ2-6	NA	CASSPAGTGSGANVLTF	TGTGCCAGCAGTCCCGCCGGGACAGGTTCTGGGGCCAACGTCCTGACTTTC
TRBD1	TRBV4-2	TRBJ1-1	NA	CASSLPGTGAFRAFF	TGTGCCAGCAGCCTGCCAGGGACAGGGGCGTTTAGAGCTTTCTTT
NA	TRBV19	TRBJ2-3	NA	CASSIVTRAGLTDTQYF	TGTGCCAGTAGTATAGTGACCCGGGCCGGTCTCACAGATACGCAGTATTTT
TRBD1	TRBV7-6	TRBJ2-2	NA	CASSARQGAHTGELFF	TGTGCCAGCAGCGCTCGACAGGGGGCGCATACCGGGGAGCTGTTTTTT
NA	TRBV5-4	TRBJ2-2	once	CASSLAPNTGELFF	TGTGCCAGCAGCTTGGCGCCGAACACCGGGGAGCTGTTTTTT
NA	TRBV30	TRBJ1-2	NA	CAWSPNRDYGYTF	TGTGCCTGGAGTCCGAACAGGGACTATGGCTACACCTTC
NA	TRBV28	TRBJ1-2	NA	CASRGTSHYGYTF	TGTGCCAGCAGAGGGACTTCCCACTATGGCTACACCTTC
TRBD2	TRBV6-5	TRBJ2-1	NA	CASSLGLAGEQFF	TGTGCCAGCAGTTTGGGACTAGCGGGTGAGCAGTTCTTC
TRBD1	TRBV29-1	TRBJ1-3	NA	CSVGGTGSGNTIYF	TGCAGCGTTGGCGGGACAGGCTCTGGAAACACCATATATTTT
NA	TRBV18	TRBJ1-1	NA	CASSDGKNTEAFF	TGTGCCAGCTCGGACGGAAAGAACACTGAAGCTTTCTTT
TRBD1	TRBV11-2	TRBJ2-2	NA	CASSLVAGGIGELFF	TGTGCCAGCAGCTTAGTGGCAGGGGGTATCGGGGAGCTGTTTTTT
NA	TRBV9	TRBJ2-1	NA	CASSWGQSNNEQFF	TGTGCCAGCAGCTGGGGGCAGAGCAACAATGAGCAGTTCTTC